What follows are 4 T cell receptor beta chains derived from one specimen sequenced in a study of early T cells in non-severe SARS-CoV-2 infection (dated by TCRdb to 2020 to 2023). Library preparation used 5' RACE. Sequencing relied on a NextSeq 500. The public reads were run again by TCRdb, first through fastp at Q25 and then through MiXCR, and only productive beta chains were kept. Identical CDR3 protein sequences are pooled into one entry, listed with their most common genes and DNA. This sample gives under 25,000 distinct CDR3 sequences in total; roughly 4.5% of them show up just once. The top ten hold about 15% of the sample. Input material: whole blood. The receptor set was obtained from an adult who was a healthcare worker with PCR-confirmed SARS-CoV-2 infection or an uninfected control (not recorded which).

This clonotype was observed many times. CDR3 sequence (DNA): TGTGCCAGCAGCCGAGGCCGGATGGGGGAGAACACCATATATTTT. Amino acid sequence: CASSRGRMGENTIYF. V usage is TRBV6-5 and J usage is TRBJ1-3; possible D gene TRBD1, 5 bases. The germline CDR1 and CDR2 sequences are MNHEY and SVGAGI. CDR3 length: 15 residues. With 6 bases removed from V and 7 bases from J, the gap between germline ends came to 19 bases.

This clonotype showed up many times. The CDR3 protein is CSVGWGFGELFF. Here the CDR3 DNA reads TGCAGCGTTGGGTGGGGTTTCGGGGAGCTGTTTTTT. The chain joins TRBV29-1 to TRBJ2-2, with D hard to call. The CDR3 is made up of 12 amino acids. Germline V gene lookup returns CDR1 SQVTM and CDR2 ANQGSEA. Trimming removed 4 bases at V and 7 bases at J, with 10 bases between.

Only a few counts were recorded for this clonotype. The gene calls are TRBV19 and TRBJ2-7, with D perhaps matching TRBD2 (6 bases). Between the trimmed V and J ends, which lost 3 bases and 1 base, there was a span of 13 bases. The CDR3 sequence is 15 residues long. Per germline, CDR1 LNHDA and CDR2 SQIVND (reference sequence). The CDR3 loop reads CASSIVAAISYEQYF. The CDR3 DNA reads TGTGCCAGTAGTATTGTAGCGGCCATTTCCTACGAGCAGTACTTC.

This clonotype showed up just a few times. The chain recombines TRBV6-5 with TRBJ1-5; tentatively, D is TRBD1 (6 bases). The CDR3 loop spans 12 amino acids. CDR1 and CDR2 (germline): MNHEY, SVGAGI. V gave up 10 bases and J gave up 9 bases, with 16 bases separating them. CDR3: CATSTGPTPQHF. The CDR3 DNA reads TGTGCCACCTCCACAGGGCCTACGCCCCAGCATTTT.